This entry lists 7 T cell receptor beta chains sequenced from one sample in a study of blood T cell repertoires in COVID-19. Assay: immunoSEQ multiplex PCR; the TCRdb copy retains only in-frame clones and omits some. The sample lists about 42,000 clones; 89% were seen once. The sample was peripheral blood. Receptor source: a human donor in a cohort sampled during active COVID-19.

The rearrangement uses TRBV7-8 and TRBJ1-1; 8 nucleotides line up with TRBD1. The CDR3 runs to 13 residues. The ends lost 6 bases at V and 4 bases at J; junction bases unmatched: 4. Germline CDR1 reads SGHVS; CDR2 reads FQNEAQ. This chain's CDR3 is CASRTGGGTEAFF. The CDR3 nucleotides are TGTGCCAGCAGAACAGGGGGGGGCACTGAAGCTTTCTTT.

The V call is TRBV18, the J call TRBJ2-7; 8 nucleotides line up with TRBD2. The germline V gene has CDR1 KGHSH and CDR2 LQKENI. V dropped 0 bases and J dropped 3; count of bases not matched to a gene: 4. The CDR3 loop spans 15 amino acids. The CDR3 here is CASSPPRGVVYEQYF. CDR3 bases: TGTGCCAGCTCACCACCGCGGGGGGTCGTCTACGAGCAGTACTTC.

J is TRBJ2-3 and V is TRBV7-2; D is ambiguous. The V and J ends lost 5 bases and 6 bases respectively, with 6 bases between them. Germline CDR1 SGHTA, CDR2 FQGNSA. The CDR3 sequence is 11 residues long. The CDR3, as DNA: TGTGCCAGCAGCGCTCGGGATACGCAGTATTTT. The encoded protein is CASSARDTQYF.

The rearrangement joins TRBV6-5 to TRBJ1-4, with D uncertain. CDR1 is MNHEY, CDR2 SVGAGI, per germline. Trimming removed 5 bases from V and 7 bases from J, with 17 bases in between. The CDR3 is 15 residues long. For the CDR3, the DNA is TGTGCCAGCAGTCCCCCTGGAAGGGAGGGTGAAAAACTGTTTTTT. Translating gives CASSPPGREGEKLFF.

In its sample, this clone was seen once. This chain joins TRBV6-2 or TRBV6-3 and TRBJ2-7; tentatively, D is TRBD1 (6 bases). Trimming took off 2 bases at V and 7 bases at J, with 30 bases between the two ends. CDR3 length: 19 amino acids. In germline, CDR1 is MNHEY, CDR2 SVGEGT. The CDR3 nucleotides read TGTGCCAGCAGTTACCCGGGTTCCACAGGGTCTTCTGGTCAGAGGGAGCAGTACTTC. Translation: CASSYPGSTGSSGQREQYF.

The CDR3 sequence is CASSRSKVDSPLHF. The CDR3 region has the DNA TGTGCCAGCAGCCGTTCTAAAGTCGATTCACCCCTCCACTTT. The chain combines TRBV7-9 with TRBJ1-6; D not certain. Germline CDR1 reads SEHNR; CDR2 reads FQNEAQ (reference sequence). This CDR3 spans 14 amino acids. Trimming pared 5 bases from V and 8 bases from J, leaving 13 bases between.

This clone was observed once. This chain joins TRBV19 and TRBJ1-2, with D possibly being TRBD1 (5 bases). The CDR3 spans 16 residues. CDR1 is LNHDA, CDR2 SQIVND, per germline (reference sequence). Trimming cost V 2 bases and J 8 bases, with 21 bases left between them. The CDR3 DNA is TGTGCCAGTAGTATAATCGCAGGGTATCCGGGAGGAGGCTACACCTTC. Encoded protein: CASSIIAGYPGGGYTF.